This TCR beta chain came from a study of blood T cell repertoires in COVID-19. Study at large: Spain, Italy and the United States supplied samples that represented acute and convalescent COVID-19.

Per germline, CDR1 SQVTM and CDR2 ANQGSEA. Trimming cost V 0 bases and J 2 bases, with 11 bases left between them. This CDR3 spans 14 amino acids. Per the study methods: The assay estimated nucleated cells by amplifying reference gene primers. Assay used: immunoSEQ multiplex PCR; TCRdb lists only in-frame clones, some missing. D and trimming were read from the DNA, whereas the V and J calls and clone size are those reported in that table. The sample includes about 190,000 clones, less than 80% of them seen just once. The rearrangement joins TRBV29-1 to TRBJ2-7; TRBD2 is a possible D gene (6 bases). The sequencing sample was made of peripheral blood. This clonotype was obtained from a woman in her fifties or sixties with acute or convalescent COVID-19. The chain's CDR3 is CSVEDWGEPYEQYF. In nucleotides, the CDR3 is TGCAGCGTTGAAGATTGGGGGGAACCCTACGAGCAGTACTTC.